The T cell receptor (beta chain) under discussion was sequenced for a study of T cell repertoires in cytomegalovirus infection. Study overall: Shared public TCR beta signatures pointed to both CMV infection and a matching HLA type.

Each CDR3 protein gets one entry after TCRdb re-called the reads with MiXCR. This sample has about 110,000 distinct CDR3 sequences, with around 28% found just once. Comment on this clonotype: Its target is not known.

The CDR3 is 12 residues long. With 2 bases removed from V and 5 bases from J, the gap between germline ends came to 4 bases. This TCR was recovered from a human donor in good health (CMV status not recorded). Some clones in this sample may be carry-over from other donors' samples. The source material was CD8+ T cells from cultured PBMCs, sampled from culture after CMV antigen stimulation. The chain carries TRBV12-3 or TRBV12-4 and TRBJ1-5; no definite D call. The CDR3: CASSLNHQPQHF. In DNA form, the CDR3 reads TGTGCCAGCAGTTTAAATCATCAGCCCCAGCATTTT.